These 22 T cell receptor beta chains were all obtained from the same sample, sequenced in a study of metastatic and nonmetastatic thyroid tumors. No treatment had been given to any patient before thyroid surgery. TCRdb reprocessed the PCR reads via MiXCR. The sample lists under 35,000 clones; about 21% were seen once. Source material: blood. The receptors originated from a female donor with papillary thyroid cancer or a benign thyroid nodule (not recorded which). Some clones in this sample may be carry-over from other donors' samples.

This clone was observed a handful of times. The chain links TRBV6-2 or TRBV6-3 to TRBJ2-7, with unresolved D. The length of the CDR3 is 13 residues. V was cut by 6 bases and J by 4 bases, with 13 bases left in between. Germline V CDR1 and CDR2: MNHEY, SVGEGT. This CDR3 is CASRRTVIYEQYF. The CDR3 region has the DNA TGTGCCAGCAGGCGGACGGTAATATACGAGCAGTACTTC.

A few counts support this clone. The chain joins TRBV28 to TRBJ2-7; D is possibly TRBD1 (6 bases). CDR1 is MDHEN and CDR2 is SYDVKM in the germline V gene. The CDR3 is made up of 14 amino acids. V lost 5 bases and J 3 bases, leaving 14 bases between the germline ends. The CDR3 here is CASSLNRVFYEQYF. In nucleotides, the CDR3 is TGTGCCAGCAGTCTTAACAGGGTTTTCTACGAGCAGTACTTC.

This clone was found many times. The J gene is TRBJ2-7, the V gene TRBV5-1, with 10 nucleotides matching TRBD1. Germline lookup yields CDR1 SGHRS and CDR2 YFSETQ. Trimming removed 7 bases from V and 6 bases from J; junction bases left unmatched: 10. The CDR3 contains 14 residues. The CDR3 DNA reads as TGCGCCAGCTCGGGGGGGGACAGGGGATCCGAGCAGTACTTC. Encoded protein: CASSGGDRGSEQYF.

Many counts were recorded for this clone. The rearrangement joins TRBV15 to TRBJ1-4, with D tentatively TRBD1 (5 bases). The V gene's germline CDR1 is LNHNV and CDR2 YYDKDF (reference sequence). This CDR3 has 13 residues. V gave up 5 bases and J gave up 12 bases, with 16 bases separating them. CDR3 protein: CATSGGRGWELFF. CDR3 DNA: TGTGCCACCAGCGGGGGACGAGGGTGGGAACTGTTTTTT.

This clone was counted ten times or more. The V call is TRBV5-1, the J call TRBJ2-3, with 15 bases that match TRBD2. The ends lost 0 bases at V and 11 bases at J; junction bases unmatched: 10. CDR1 is SGHRS and CDR2 is YFSETQ in the germline V gene. This CDR3 has 17 amino acids. The DNA of the CDR3 is TGCGCCAGCAGCTTGGCCGGGACTAGCGGGGGGCTAGGGGAGCAGTATTTT. It codes for CASSLAGTSGGLGEQYF.

The V call is TRBV12-3 or TRBV12-4, the J call TRBJ2-6; no definite D call. CDR3 length: 13 residues. Trimming pared 4 bases from V and 3 bases from J, leaving 4 bases between. The chain's CDR3 is CASSSYGANVLTF. In DNA form, the CDR3 reads TGTGCCAGCAGTTCGTATGGGGCCAACGTCCTGACTTTC.

The table lists this clone with many counts. V usage is TRBV18 and J usage is TRBJ1-1; no clear D gene. V was clipped by 4 bases and J by 0 bases, with 3 bases between them. The CDR3 is 12 residues long. Germline-derived CDR1 and CDR2 are KGHSH and LQKENI. The CDR3 nucleotides are TGTGCCAGCTCACTTTTGAACACTGAAGCTTTCTTT. Translating it yields CASSLLNTEAFF.

The gene calls are TRBV7-8 and TRBJ2-5; 10 nucleotides agree with TRBD1. The CDR3 is made up of 15 amino acids. V was pared by 0 bases and J by 4 bases, with 2 bases of the junction left unmatched. The germline gives CDR1 SGHVS, CDR2 FQNEAQ. CDR3 nucleotides: TGTGCCAGCAGCTTAGCATGGACAGGGGGAGAGACCCAGTACTTC. Protein: CASSLAWTGGETQYF. The variable domain in full, completed from reference TRBV7-8 and TRBJ2-5, reads GAGVSQSPRYKVAKRGQDVALRCDPISGHVSLFWYQQALGQGPEFLTYFQNEAQLDKSGLPSDRFFAERPEGSVSTLKIQRTQQEDSAVYLCASSLAWTGGETQYFGPGTRLLVL.

This clone came up a few times. The rearrangement uses TRBV12-3 or TRBV12-4 and TRBJ2-7; D unresolved. This CDR3 region has 13 residues. V dropped 3 bases and J dropped 3 bases, with 9 bases sitting between them. CDR3 amino acids: CASSFDLGYEQYF. The CDR3 DNA sequence: TGTGCCAGCAGTTTTGACTTGGGCTACGAGCAGTACTTC.

The sample holds many counts of this clone. The chain joins TRBV5-6 to TRBJ2-5; D possibly corresponds to TRBD1 (5 bases). The CDR3 is made up of 16 amino acids. Germline values: CDR1 SGHDT, CDR2 YYEEEE. Trimming took 4 bases from V and 4 from J, leaving 20 bases between them. The DNA for the CDR3 is TGTGCCAGCAGCACCTCCCGACAGCGCGCCAGAGAGACCCAGTACTTC. It yields the protein CASSTSRQRARETQYF.

This clone has a count of ten or more. This sequence joins TRBV5-1 and TRBJ1-4, with D possibly being TRBD1 (6 bases). CDR1 is SGHRS and CDR2 is YFSETQ in the germline V gene. The CDR3 spans 14 residues. V lost 4 bases to trimming and J lost 7 bases, with 14 bases between them. The chain's CDR3 is CASSPRGSGEKLFF. The CDR3 DNA follows: TGCGCCAGCAGCCCCAGGGGTTCGGGTGAAAAACTGTTTTTT.

This clone was observed at least ten times. The rearrangement uses TRBV6-2 or TRBV6-3 and TRBJ1-1, with 7 bases aligning to TRBD1. The CDR3 spans 16 residues. CDR1 is MNHEY, CDR2 SVGEGT, per germline. The V gene end was trimmed by 0 bases and the J gene end by 2 bases; junction bases not matched to a gene: 6. The CDR3 loop is CASSYSDRRLNTEAFF. The CDR3 nucleotides read TGTGCCAGCAGTTACTCGGACAGGCGCCTCAACACTGAAGCTTTCTTT.

This clone has a count of ten or more. A much more abundant neighbour one base away suggests this may be a read error. This rearrangement joins TRBV12-3 or TRBV12-4 to TRBJ2-3; 8 bases are shared with TRBD1. This CDR3 region has 14 residues. Germline trimming cut 6 bases from V and 3 bases from J; bases unmatched to any gene: 5. Here the CDR3 DNA reads TGTGCCAGCAGCAGGACAGGGATGACAGATACGCAGTATTTT. Its protein product is CASSRTGMTDTQYF.

The chain carries TRBV6-4 and TRBJ2-7, with 13 bases that match TRBD2. CDR1 is MRHNA and CDR2 is SNTAGT in the germline V gene. Germline trimming cut 6 bases from V and 5 bases from J; bases unmatched to any gene: 1. CDR3 length: 13 amino acids. CDR3 region: CASRTSGGNEQYF. As DNA, the CDR3 is TGTGCCAGCAGGACTAGCGGGGGGAACGAGCAGTACTTC.

This clone was seen repeatedly, ten times or more. Possible read error: a much larger clone is one base away. The CDR3 ends on some other residue instead of the conserved phenylalanine or tryptophan, so this is likely a read error. The chain recombines TRBV6-2 or TRBV6-3 with TRBJ2-7, with TRBD1 matching over 9 bases. CDR1 is MNHEY and CDR2 is SVGEGT in the germline V gene. V dropped 8 bases and J dropped 9; count of bases not matched to a gene: 17. CDR3 length: 15 amino acids. CDR3 coding DNA: TGTGCCAGCTCCGGAAGATCCCGGGACAGGGACCGGCAGTACCTC. This sequence encodes CASSGRSRDRDRQYL.

This clone was picked up many times. The V gene is TRBV4-3, the J gene TRBJ2-7; D is ambiguous. CDR1 is LGHNA and CDR2 is YSLEER in the germline V gene. The V end lost 4 bases, the J end lost 0 bases, and 10 bases lay between the germline ends. This CDR3 comprises 14 residues. The CDR3 is CASSRALSSYEQYF. CDR3 DNA: TGCGCCAGCAGCCGGGCCCTAAGCTCCTACGAGCAGTACTTC.

This clone came up many times. V gene TRBV7-8 combines with J gene TRBJ2-5; 7 bases agree with TRBD1. The V segment lost 5 bases and the J segment 3 bases; nucleotides outside the gene matches: 3. CDR3 length: 13 amino acids. Germline lookup yields CDR1 SGHVS and CDR2 FQNEAQ. CDR3 protein: CASSTGQEETQYF. For the CDR3, the DNA is TGTGCCAGCAGCACTGGACAGGAAGAGACCCAGTACTTC.

This clone was counted a few times. This chain connects TRBV28 to TRBJ2-7; D may be TRBD1 (6 bases). CDR1 is MDHEN and CDR2 is SYDVKM in the germline V gene. The CDR3 is 13 amino acids. V lost 2 bases, J lost 2 bases, and 7 bases lay in between. CDR3 sequence reads: CASSLGTPYEQYF. The CDR3 DNA reads as TGTGCCAGCAGTTTAGGGACACCCTACGAGCAGTACTTC.

The CDR3 spells CASSPTGSYEQYF. The DNA of the CDR3 is TGCGCCAGCAGCCCAACAGGCAGCTACGAGCAGTACTTC. The rearrangement uses TRBV5-1 and TRBJ2-7; D might be TRBD1 (5 bases). Germline V lookup: CDR1 SGHRS, CDR2 YFSETQ. The CDR3 runs to 13 residues. V lost 4 bases, J lost 3 bases, and 11 bases lay in between.

The chain uses TRBV2 and TRBJ1-3; D is uncertain. This CDR3 is built from 10 residues. V gave up 8 bases and J gave up 7 bases, with 6 bases separating them. CDR1 SNHLY and CDR2 FYNNEI come from the germline V gene. CDR3 nucleotides: TGTGCCAGCGGGTTGAACACCATATATTTT. This gives the protein CASGLNTIYF.

This clone was seen at least ten times. V and J are TRBV5-1 and TRBJ2-7; no reliable D call. Trimming removed 0 bases from V and 2 bases from J, with 0 bases in between. Germline-derived CDR1 and CDR2 are SGHRS and YFSETQ. The CDR3 runs to 11 residues. CDR3 nucleotides: TGCGCCAGCAGCTTGGCCTACGAGCAGTACTTC. Translated: CASSLAYEQYF.

There are many counts of this clone. This sequence joins TRBV2 and TRBJ2-4; no clear D gene. V was pared by 3 bases and J by 12 bases, with 9 bases between. The CDR3 is 11 residues long. The V gene's germline CDR1 is SNHLY and CDR2 FYNNEI. CDR3 sequence (DNA): TGTGCCAGCAGTGAGCGGCAGTATCAGTACTTC. As protein: CASSERQYQYF.